This is a list of T cell receptor beta chains from one sample in a study of cytomegalovirus exposure and HLA in healthy donors. The data were produced by immunoSEQ multiplex PCR, yet TCRdb's version contains in-frame clones alone and is incomplete. The table shows 85,000 to 110,000 clones, with 79% occurring only once. Sequencing was performed on PBMCs. These receptors were obtained from a man aged 50-59 years in good health and CMV-seropositive. Each CDR3 is given with its conserved first and last residue. D genes are given only for firm matches. Expanded clones are given a class, and other clones once, few, many or no size at all.

v_call	j_call	clone_size	d_call	cdr3_nt	cdr3_aa
TRBV21-1	TRBJ2-3	once	.	TGTGCCAGCCCTCAGCGGGAGAGGTCAGATACGCAGTATTTT	CASPQRERSDTQYF
TRBV18	TRBJ2-7	.	.	TGTGCCAGCTCAGTGAAGGACAGTACCTACGAGCAGTACTTC	CASSVKDSTYEQYF
TRBV5-1	TRBJ2-2	once	TRBD1	TGCGCCAGCAGCTTGGGACAGGGGGCGAATCCTCACACCGGGGAGCTGTTTTTT	CASSLGQGANPHTGELFF
TRBV28	TRBJ2-7	.	.	TGTGCCAGCACCCCTCCAGGACACCCCTTCTACGAGCAGTACTTC	CASTPPGHPFYEQYF
TRBV11-2	TRBJ2-1	.	TRBD2	TGTGCCAGCAGCTATTGGGGGGGAGACAATGAGCAGTTCTTC	CASSYWGGDNEQFF
TRBV7-6	TRBJ2-3	.	.	TGTGCCAGCAGCTTATCTGGTGGCGGGAACACAGATACGCAGTATTTT	CASSLSGGGNTDTQYF
TRBV11-2	TRBJ2-3	.	.	TGTGCCAGCAGCTTAGACAGCGGAAACACAGATACGCAGTATTTT	CASSLDSGNTDTQYF
TRBV5-1	TRBJ2-3	.	.	TGCGCCAGCAGCTCGGCTACAGTGACAGATACGCAGTATTTT	CASSSATVTDTQYF
TRBV29-1	TRBJ2-7	.	TRBD2	TGCAGCGCAGAGCTAGCGGGAGCCCACGAGCAGTACTTC	CSAELAGAHEQYF
TRBV27	TRBJ1-2	.	TRBD1	TGTGCCAGCAGTTTAGAGCCAGGGGGCCACAATGGCTACACCTTC	CASSLEPGGHNGYTF
TRBV2	TRBJ2-7	.	TRBD1	TGTGCCAGCAGACCCGGGACAGGAGTAAGTAAGCAGTACTTC	CASRPGTGVSKQYF
TRBV19	TRBJ1-2	.	.	TGTGCCAGTACCGAGCGGGGGTCCGCTGACGGCTACACCTTC	CASTERGSADGYTF
TRBV9	TRBJ2-5	few	.	TGTGCCAGCAGCGAGGGACATCTCCAAGAGACCCAGTACTTC	CASSEGHLQETQYF
TRBV27	TRBJ2-3	few	TRBD2	TGTGCCAGCAGCAATAGTCCCGGGACTAGCGGCTTAGGGACAGATACGCAGTATTTT	CASSNSPGTSGLGTDTQYF
TRBV14	TRBJ1-2	.	.	TGTGCCAGCAGCCAGGGAGGTCACGACTATGGCTACACCTTC	CASSQGGHDYGYTF